One and the same sample provided the 19 T cell receptor beta chains below, sequenced in a study of OX40 agonist ivuxolimab in advanced cancers. Library creation used the immunoSEQ multiplex PCR assay. TCRdb provides this immuneACCESS table in a form limited to in-frame rearrangements. Some clones are lacking; in checked studies, under half of them reflect an unresolved V gene, and why the rest are absent is not known. Recorded for this sample are just under 80,000 clones; 84% of them occurred a single time. In total, the top ten clones hold more than 20% of the sample. This material consisted of CD4+ or CD8+ T cells sorted from blood, taken in a trial of the OX40 agonist ivuxolimab. The receptors shown here come from an adult with an advanced solid tumor such as melanoma, head and neck, liver or kidney cancer.

J is TRBJ2-5 and V is TRBV5-1; maybe TRBD2 (7 bases). V was shortened by 0 bases and J by 0 bases, with 15 bases between the two germline ends. Germline V lookup: CDR1 SGHRS, CDR2 YFSETQ. The CDR3 contains 17 residues. CDR3 sequence: CASSLARGAIDQETQYF. The CDR3 DNA follows: TGCGCCAGCAGCTTGGCCCGGGGGGCTATAGACCAAGAGACCCAGTACTTC.

The chain combines TRBV28 with TRBJ2-1, with 7 bases lining up with TRBD2. The trim removed 6 bases at V and 8 bases at J, leaving 13 bases unmatched. CDR3 size: 15 residues. Germline V gene lookup returns CDR1 MDHEN and CDR2 SYDVKM. The chain's CDR3 is CASSPWGGKAHEQFF. The CDR3 bases are TGTGCCAGCAGCCCCTGGGGGGGGAAGGCCCATGAGCAGTTCTTC.

This clone occurred a few times. CDR3: CSVVRPYNEQFF. Written as DNA, the CDR3 is TGCAGCGTGGTGAGGCCGTACAATGAGCAGTTCTTC. The genes are TRBV29-1 and TRBJ2-1; D uncertain. The CDR3 contains 12 residues. CDR1 and CDR2 (germline): SQVTM, ANQGSEA. V gave up 6 bases and J gave up 4 bases, with 10 bases separating them.

The rearrangement links TRBV5-1 to TRBJ2-5; no firm D call. V lost 0 bases and J 0 bases, leaving 9 bases between the germline ends. CDR1 and CDR2 from the germline V gene are SGHRS and YFSETQ. This CDR3 contains 15 residues. The CDR3 coding sequence is TGCGCCAGCAGCTTGGGAGGTGGGAACCAAGAGACCCAGTACTTC. Translated: CASSLGGGNQETQYF.

This chain links TRBV5-4 with TRBJ2-7; D is possibly TRBD1 or TRBD2 (5 bases each). The germline CDR1 and CDR2 sequences are SGHNT and YYREEE (reference sequence). The CDR3 consists of 16 residues. The V and J ends lost 5 bases and 0 bases respectively, with 18 bases between them. In nucleotides, the CDR3 is TGTGCCAGCAGTCCAGCTGGGGGTGCGAGCTCCTACGAGCAGTACTTC. The encoded protein is CASSPAGGASSYEQYF.

This clone showed up just once. This sequence joins TRBV7-2 and TRBJ1-4, with D hard to call. Deletions cut 5 bases from V and 7 bases from J, with 11 bases between. Germline V lookup: CDR1 SGHTA, CDR2 FQGNSA. This CDR3 region has 13 residues. The CDR3 DNA sequence: TGTGCCAGCAGCCCCCGGTGGGGTGAAAAACTGTTTTTT. Protein: CASSPRWGEKLFF.

The V gene is TRBV5-1, the J gene TRBJ2-7; TRBD1 matches 7 bases. The length of the CDR3 is 15 residues. The V gene's germline CDR1 is SGHRS and CDR2 YFSETQ. V gave up 4 bases and J gave up 4 bases; unmatched junction bases: 11. CDR3 protein: CASSPLGQQPYEQYF. DNA of the CDR3: TGCGCCAGCAGCCCCCTGGGACAGCAACCTTACGAGCAGTACTTC.

The chain couples TRBV30 to TRBJ2-5; TRBD1 is a possible D gene (5 bases). This CDR3 comprises 11 residues. CDR1 is GTSNPN, CDR2 SVGIG, per germline (reference sequence). V was pared by 4 bases and J by 2 bases, with 5 bases between. CDR3 in amino acids: CAWTGQETQYF. Written as DNA, the CDR3 is TGTGCCTGGACAGGGCAAGAGACCCAGTACTTC.

V gene TRBV19 combines with J gene TRBJ2-7, with D perhaps matching TRBD2 (6 bases). CDR1 and CDR2 from the germline V gene are LNHDA and SQIVND (reference sequence). Trimming took off 5 bases at V and 4 bases at J, with 15 bases between the two ends. The CDR3 has 14 amino acids. The CDR3: CASSSRRAIYEQYF. Here the CDR3 DNA reads TGTGCCAGTAGTTCTCGGAGGGCGATATACGAGCAGTACTTC.

The genes are TRBV2 and TRBJ2-5, with 8 bases lining up with TRBD2. This CDR3 is built from 11 residues. V shed 10 bases and J 6 bases; nucleotides not matched to a gene: 4. CDR1 and CDR2 from the germline V gene are SNHLY and FYNNEI. CDR3 residues: CATRGGQTQYF. CDR3 bases: TGTGCCACCCGGGGGGGACAGACCCAGTACTTC. Full variable domain (rest looked up from reference TRBV2 and TRBJ2-5): EPEVTQTPSHQVTQMGQEVILRCVPISNHLYFYWYRQILGQKVEFLVSFYNNEISEKSEIFDDQFSVERPDGSNFTLKIRSTKLEDSAMYFCATRGGQTQYFGPGTRLLVL.

Comment on this clone: A junction boundary mismatches the germline segment, possibly from a read error. The chain recombines TRBV9 with TRBJ2-2, with 7 bases aligning to TRBD1. Germline CDR1 and CDR2: SGDLS and YYNGEE. The CDR3 runs 16 residues. In DNA form, the CDR3 reads TGTGCCAGCAGCCCAACCCGACAGGGCAGGACCGGGGAGCCGTTTTTT. Translation gives CASSPTRQGRTGEPFF.

The chain joins TRBV28 to TRBJ1-4; 7 nucleotides match TRBD1. Germline V gene data show CDR1 as MDHEN and CDR2 as SYDVKM. The CDR3 loop spans 16 amino acids. V trimming: 6 bases; J trimming: 2 bases; junction bases outside the gene matches: 9. In DNA, the CDR3 is TGTGCCAGCAGACAACAGGGGCTGGGGACTAATGAAAAACTGTTTTTT. Translating it yields CASRQQGLGTNEKLFF.

The gene calls are TRBV5-6 and TRBJ1-4; D remains unclear. Germline assignment: CDR1 SGHDT and CDR2 YYEEEE. CDR3 length equals 14 residues. Between the trimmed V and J ends, which lost 5 bases and 0 bases, there was a span of 8 bases. The CDR3 DNA reads TGTGCCAGCAGTGTCAGCTCAACTAATGAAAAACTGTTTTTT. It codes for CASSVSSTNEKLFF.

This clone was observed a single time. The chain has TRBV19 and TRBJ1-5; TRBD1 aligns across 9 bases. V trimming: 10 bases; J trimming: 0 bases; junction bases outside the gene matches: 10. This CDR3 spans 16 amino acids. Germline values: CDR1 LNHDA, CDR2 SQIVND (reference sequence). CDR3 sequence: CATQSRDRVSNQPQHF. The CDR3 nucleotides are TGTGCCACCCAGAGCCGGGACAGGGTTAGCAATCAGCCCCAGCATTTT.

The chain employs TRBV19 and TRBJ2-5; tentatively, D is TRBD2 (6 bases). This CDR3 has 13 amino acids. Looked up from germline, CDR1 is LNHDA and CDR2 is SQIVND (reference sequence). The V end was cut by 5 bases, the J end by 4 bases, with 11 bases between. The CDR3 coding sequence is TGTGCCAGTAGTTCCACCGGGGGAGAGACCCAGTACTTC. It yields the protein CASSSTGGETQYF.

The chain uses TRBV2 and TRBJ2-7; TRBD1 aligns across 7 bases. CDR1 and CDR2 from the germline V gene are SNHLY and FYNNEI. Trimming took 2 bases from V and 2 from J; bases not matched to a gene: 0. This CDR3 is 13 amino acids long. CDR3 protein: CASSERGPYEQYF. The CDR3 DNA reads as TGTGCCAGCAGTGAAAGGGGGCCCTACGAGCAGTACTTC.

This clone was seen just once. The CDR3 protein is CASRRASGRNTGELFF. The DNA of the CDR3 is TGTGCCAGTAGAAGAGCTAGCGGGAGGAACACCGGGGAGCTGTTTTTT. The chain uses TRBV19 and TRBJ2-2, with 10 bases fitting TRBD2. In germline, CDR1 is LNHDA, CDR2 SQIVND (reference sequence). This CDR3 is built from 16 residues. J gave up 1 base and V 6 bases, and 5 bases lay outside the gene matches.

The chain links TRBV4-1 to TRBJ2-3, with D perhaps assigned TRBD1 or TRBD2 (7 bases each). V lost 0 bases and J lost 3, with 19 bases in between. Germline CDR1 reads MGHRA; CDR2 reads YSYEKL. This CDR3 is 18 amino acids long. CDR3 DNA: TGCGCCAGCAGCCAAGATACGCAGGGGGGGCTTCGGACAGATACGCAGTATTTT. Encoded protein: CASSQDTQGGLRTDTQYF.

The chain combines TRBV18 with TRBJ1-5; TRBD1 agrees at 7 bases. CDR1 and CDR2 (germline): KGHSH, LQKENI. Trimming cost V 2 bases and J 2 bases; bases outside gene matches: 0. The CDR3 has 14 residues. The CDR3 region has the DNA TGTGCCAGCTCACCAGGACAGGGCAATCAGCCCCAGCATTTT. Its translation is CASSPGQGNQPQHF.